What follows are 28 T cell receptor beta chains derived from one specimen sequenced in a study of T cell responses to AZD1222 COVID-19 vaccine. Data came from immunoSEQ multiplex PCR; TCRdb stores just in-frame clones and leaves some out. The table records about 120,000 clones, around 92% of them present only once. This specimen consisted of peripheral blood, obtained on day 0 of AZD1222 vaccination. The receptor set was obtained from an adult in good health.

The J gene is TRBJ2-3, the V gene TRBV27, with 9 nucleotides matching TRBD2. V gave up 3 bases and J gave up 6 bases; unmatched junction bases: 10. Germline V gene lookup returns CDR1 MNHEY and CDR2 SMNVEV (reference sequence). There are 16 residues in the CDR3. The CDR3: CASSLIAGDFKDTQYF. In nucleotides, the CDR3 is TGTGCCAGCAGTTTGATAGCGGGGGACTTCAAGGATACGCAGTATTTT.

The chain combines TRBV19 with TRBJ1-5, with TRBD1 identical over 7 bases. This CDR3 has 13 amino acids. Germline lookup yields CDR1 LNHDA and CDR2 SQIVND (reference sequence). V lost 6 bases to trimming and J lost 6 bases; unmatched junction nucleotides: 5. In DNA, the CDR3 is TGTGCCAGTAGCGACAGGGAGGCTCAGCCCCAGCATTTT. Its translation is CASSDREAQPQHF. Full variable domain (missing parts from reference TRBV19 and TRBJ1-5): DGGITQSPKYLFRKEGQNVTLSCEQNLNHDAMYWYRQDPGQGLRLIYYSQIVNDFQKGDIAEGYSVSREKKESFPLTVTSAQKNPTAFYLCASSDREAQPQHFGDGTRLSIL.

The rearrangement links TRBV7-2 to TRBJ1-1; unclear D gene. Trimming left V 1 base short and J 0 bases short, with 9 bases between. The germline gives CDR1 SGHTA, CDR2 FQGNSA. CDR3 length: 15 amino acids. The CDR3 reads CASSLVGSLNTEAFF. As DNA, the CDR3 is TGTGCCAGCAGCTTAGTGGGCAGCCTGAACACTGAAGCTTTCTTT.

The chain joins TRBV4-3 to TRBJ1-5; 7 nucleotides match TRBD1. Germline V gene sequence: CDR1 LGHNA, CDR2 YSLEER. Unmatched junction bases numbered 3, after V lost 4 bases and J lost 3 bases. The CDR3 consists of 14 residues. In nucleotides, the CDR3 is TGCGCCAGCAGCCGGGACAGCTACAATCAGCCCCAGCATTTT. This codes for CASSRDSYNQPQHF.

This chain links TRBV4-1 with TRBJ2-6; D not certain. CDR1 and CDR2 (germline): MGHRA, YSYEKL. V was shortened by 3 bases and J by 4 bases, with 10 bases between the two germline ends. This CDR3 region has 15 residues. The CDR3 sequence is CASSHGPTGANVLTF. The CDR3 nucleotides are TGCGCCAGCAGCCACGGCCCCACGGGGGCCAACGTCCTGACTTTC.

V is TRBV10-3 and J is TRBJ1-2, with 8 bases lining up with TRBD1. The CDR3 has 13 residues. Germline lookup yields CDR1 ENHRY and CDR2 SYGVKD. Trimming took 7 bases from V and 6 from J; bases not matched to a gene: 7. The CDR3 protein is CAIMPQGADGYTF. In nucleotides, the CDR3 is TGTGCCATCATGCCTCAGGGGGCCGATGGCTACACCTTC.

The CDR3 nucleotides read TGTGCCAGTGCACCCCGGGACTCCTACAATGAGCAGTTCTTC. Translation gives CASAPRDSYNEQFF. The genes are TRBV11-3 and TRBJ2-1, with D perhaps TRBD2 (5 bases). The CDR3 contains 14 residues. Deletions cut 9 bases from V and 0 bases from J, with 12 bases between. The germline V gene has CDR1 SGHNT and CDR2 YENEEA.

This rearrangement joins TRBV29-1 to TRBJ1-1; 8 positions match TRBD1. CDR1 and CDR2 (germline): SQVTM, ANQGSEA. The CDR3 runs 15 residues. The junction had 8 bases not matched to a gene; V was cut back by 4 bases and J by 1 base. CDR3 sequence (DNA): TGCAGCGTTGCATTCCACAGGGGGTCGAACACTGAAGCTTTCTTT. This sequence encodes CSVAFHRGSNTEAFF.

CDR3 amino acids: CASSLGPRSGEQYF. CDR3 DNA: TGTGCCAGCAGCTTAGGGCCTCGATCTGGTGAGCAGTACTTC. The chain couples TRBV28 to TRBJ2-7; D call uncertain. The V and J ends lost 6 bases and 7 bases respectively, with 19 bases between them. From germline, CDR1 is MDHEN and CDR2 SYDVKM. The CDR3 runs 14 residues. The complete variable domain, with remaining parts taken from reference TRBV28 and TRBJ2-7, reads DVKVTQSSRYLVKRTGEKVFLECVQDMDHENMFWYRQDPGLGLRLIYFSYDVKMKEKGDIPEGYSVSREKKERFSLILESASTNQTSMYLCASSLGPRSGEQYFGPGTRLTVT.

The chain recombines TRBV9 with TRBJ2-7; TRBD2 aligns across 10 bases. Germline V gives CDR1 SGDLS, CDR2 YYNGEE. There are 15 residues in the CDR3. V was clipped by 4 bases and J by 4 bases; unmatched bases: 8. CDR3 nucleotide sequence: TGTGCCAGCAGCCCCCCCGGGACTAGCGTTTACGAGCAGTACTTC. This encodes CASSPPGTSVYEQYF.

CDR3 protein: CASSRDSSGANVLTF. Here the CDR3 DNA reads TGTGCCAGCAGCCGAGACAGCTCTGGGGCCAACGTCCTGACTTTC. J is TRBJ2-6 and V is TRBV3-1 (or the pseudogene TRBV3-2); maybe TRBD1 (5 bases). Per the germline V gene, CDR1 is LGHDT and CDR2 is YNNKEL (reference sequence). V was pared by 4 bases and J by 0 bases, with 7 bases between. The CDR3 loop spans 15 amino acids.

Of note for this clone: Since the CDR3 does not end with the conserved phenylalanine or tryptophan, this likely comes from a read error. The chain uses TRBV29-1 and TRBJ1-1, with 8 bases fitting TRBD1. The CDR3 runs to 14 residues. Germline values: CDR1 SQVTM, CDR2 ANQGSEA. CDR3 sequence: CGVGAGGAATEAFS. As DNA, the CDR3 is TGCGGCGTTGGGGCAGGGGGCGCGGCCACTGAAGCTTTCTCT.

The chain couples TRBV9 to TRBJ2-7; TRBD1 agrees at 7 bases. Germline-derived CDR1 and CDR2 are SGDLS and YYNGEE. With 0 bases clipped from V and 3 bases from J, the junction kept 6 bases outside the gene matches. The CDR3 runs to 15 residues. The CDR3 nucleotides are TGTGCCAGCAGCGTAGCCGACAGGGCCGACTACGAGCAGTACTTC. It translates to CASSVADRADYEQYF.

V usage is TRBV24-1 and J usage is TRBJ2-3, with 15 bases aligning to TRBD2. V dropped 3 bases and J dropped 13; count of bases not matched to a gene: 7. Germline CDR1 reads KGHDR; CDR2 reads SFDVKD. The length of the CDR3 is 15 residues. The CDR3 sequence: CATSDTGLAGGPEYF. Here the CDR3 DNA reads TGTGCCACCAGTGATACAGGACTAGCGGGAGGGCCCGAGTATTTT.

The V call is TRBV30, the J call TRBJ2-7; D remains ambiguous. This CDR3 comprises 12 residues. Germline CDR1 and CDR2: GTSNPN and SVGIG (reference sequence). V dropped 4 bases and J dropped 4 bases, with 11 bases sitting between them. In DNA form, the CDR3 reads TGTGCCTGGACCCTAGGTGGGTACGAGCAGTACTTC. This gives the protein CAWTLGGYEQYF.

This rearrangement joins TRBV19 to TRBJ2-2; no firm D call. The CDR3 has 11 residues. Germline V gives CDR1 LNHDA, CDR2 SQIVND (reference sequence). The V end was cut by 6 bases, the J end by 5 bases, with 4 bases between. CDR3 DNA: TGTGCCAGTAGAGGGACCGGGGAGCTGTTTTTT. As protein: CASRGTGELFF.

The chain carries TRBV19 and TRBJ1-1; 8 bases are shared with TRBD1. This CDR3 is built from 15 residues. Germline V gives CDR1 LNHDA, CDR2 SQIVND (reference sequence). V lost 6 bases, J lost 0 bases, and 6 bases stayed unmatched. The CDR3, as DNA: TGTGCCAGTAGCCCGGACAGGGCCCTGAACACTGAAGCTTTCTTT. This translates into CASSPDRALNTEAFF.

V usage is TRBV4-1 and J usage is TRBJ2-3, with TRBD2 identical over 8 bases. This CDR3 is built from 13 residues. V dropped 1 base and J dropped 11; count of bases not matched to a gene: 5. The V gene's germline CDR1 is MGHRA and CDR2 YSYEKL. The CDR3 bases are TGCGCCAGCAGCCAAGTAGGGCTAGCGGGGCAGTATTTT. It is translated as CASSQVGLAGQYF.

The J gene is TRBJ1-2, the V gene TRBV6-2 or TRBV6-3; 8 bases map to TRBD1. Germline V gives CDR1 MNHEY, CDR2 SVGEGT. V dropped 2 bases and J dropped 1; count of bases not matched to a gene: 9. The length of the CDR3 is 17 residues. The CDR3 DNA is TGTGCCAGCAGTTACGGCGCAGGGGGCCCAGTTAACTATGGCTACACCTTC. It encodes CASSYGAGGPVNYGYTF.

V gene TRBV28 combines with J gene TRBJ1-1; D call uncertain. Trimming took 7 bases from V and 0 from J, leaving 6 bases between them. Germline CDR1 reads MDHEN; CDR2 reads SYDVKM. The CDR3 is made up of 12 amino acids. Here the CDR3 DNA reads TGTGCCAGCAATCTCATGAACACTGAAGCTTTCTTT. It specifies CASNLMNTEAFF. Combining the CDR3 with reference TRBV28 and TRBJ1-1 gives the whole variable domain DVKVTQSSRYLVKRTGEKVFLECVQDMDHENMFWYRQDPGLGLRLIYFSYDVKMKEKGDIPEGYSVSREKKERFSLILESASTNQTSMYLCASNLMNTEAFFGQGTRLTVV.

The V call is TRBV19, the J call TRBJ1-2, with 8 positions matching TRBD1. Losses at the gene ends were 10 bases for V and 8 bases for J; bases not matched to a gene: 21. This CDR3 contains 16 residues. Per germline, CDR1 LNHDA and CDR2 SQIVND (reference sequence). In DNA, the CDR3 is TGTGCCACCTCCCTCCGGGACAGGAAAGATATTTTAGGCTACACCTTC. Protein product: CATSLRDRKDILGYTF.

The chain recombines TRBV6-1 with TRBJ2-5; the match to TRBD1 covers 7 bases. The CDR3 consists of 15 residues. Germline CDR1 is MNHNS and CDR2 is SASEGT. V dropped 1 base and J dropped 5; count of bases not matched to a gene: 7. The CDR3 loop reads CASSEGKGAPETQYF. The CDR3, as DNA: TGTGCCAGCAGTGAAGGGAAGGGGGCGCCGGAGACCCAGTACTTC.

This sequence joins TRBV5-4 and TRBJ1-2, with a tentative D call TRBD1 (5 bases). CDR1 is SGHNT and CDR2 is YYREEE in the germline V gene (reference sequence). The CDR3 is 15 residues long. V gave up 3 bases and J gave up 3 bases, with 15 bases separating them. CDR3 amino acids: CASSWGSPGDYGYTF. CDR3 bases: TGTGCCAGCAGCTGGGGATCCCCGGGGGACTATGGCTACACCTTC.

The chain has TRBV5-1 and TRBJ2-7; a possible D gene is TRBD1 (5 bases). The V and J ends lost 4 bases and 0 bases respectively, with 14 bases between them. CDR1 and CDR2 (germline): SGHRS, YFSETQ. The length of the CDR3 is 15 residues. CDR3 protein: CASSDGARSSYEQYF. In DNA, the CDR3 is TGCGCCAGCAGCGATGGGGCCAGGAGCTCCTACGAGCAGTACTTC.

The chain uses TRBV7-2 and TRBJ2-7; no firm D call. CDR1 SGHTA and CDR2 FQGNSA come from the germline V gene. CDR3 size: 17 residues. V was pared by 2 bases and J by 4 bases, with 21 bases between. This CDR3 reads CASSLRVDYDGGYEQYF. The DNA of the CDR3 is TGTGCCAGCAGCTTACGGGTCGATTACGACGGTGGATACGAGCAGTACTTC.

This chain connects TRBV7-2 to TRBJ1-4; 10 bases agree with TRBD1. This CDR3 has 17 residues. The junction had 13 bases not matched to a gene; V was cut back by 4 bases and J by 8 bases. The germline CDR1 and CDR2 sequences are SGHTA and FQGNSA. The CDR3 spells CASSSPMRGDRGEKLFF. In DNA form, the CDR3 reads TGTGCCAGCAGCTCCCCAATGAGGGGGGACAGGGGAGAAAAACTGTTTTTT.

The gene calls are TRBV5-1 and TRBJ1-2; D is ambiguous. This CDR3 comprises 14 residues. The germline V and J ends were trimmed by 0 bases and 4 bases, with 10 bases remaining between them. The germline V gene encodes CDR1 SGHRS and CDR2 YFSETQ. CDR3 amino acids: CASSLGEGLYGYTF. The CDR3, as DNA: TGCGCCAGCAGCTTGGGAGAAGGACTCTATGGCTACACCTTC.

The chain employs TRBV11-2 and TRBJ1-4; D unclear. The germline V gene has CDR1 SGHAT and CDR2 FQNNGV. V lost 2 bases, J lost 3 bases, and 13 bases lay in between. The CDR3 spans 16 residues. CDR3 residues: CASSLSLKDSNEKLFF. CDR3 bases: TGTGCCAGCAGCTTAAGTCTTAAGGATTCTAATGAAAAACTGTTTTTT.